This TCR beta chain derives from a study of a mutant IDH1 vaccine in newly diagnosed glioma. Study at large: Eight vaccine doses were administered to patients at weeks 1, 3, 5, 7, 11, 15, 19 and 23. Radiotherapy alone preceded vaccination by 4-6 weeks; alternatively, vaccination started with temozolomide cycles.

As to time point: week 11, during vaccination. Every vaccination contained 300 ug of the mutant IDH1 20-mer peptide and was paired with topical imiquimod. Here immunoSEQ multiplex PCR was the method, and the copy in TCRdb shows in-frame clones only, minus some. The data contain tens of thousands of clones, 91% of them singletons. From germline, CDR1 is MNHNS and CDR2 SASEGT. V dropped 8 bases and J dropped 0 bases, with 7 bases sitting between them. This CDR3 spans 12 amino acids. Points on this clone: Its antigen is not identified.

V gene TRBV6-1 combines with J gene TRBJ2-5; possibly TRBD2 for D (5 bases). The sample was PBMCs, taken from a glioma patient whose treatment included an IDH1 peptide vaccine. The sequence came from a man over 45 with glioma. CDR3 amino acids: CASGGYQETQYF. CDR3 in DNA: TGTGCCAGCGGCGGGTACCAAGAGACCCAGTACTTC.